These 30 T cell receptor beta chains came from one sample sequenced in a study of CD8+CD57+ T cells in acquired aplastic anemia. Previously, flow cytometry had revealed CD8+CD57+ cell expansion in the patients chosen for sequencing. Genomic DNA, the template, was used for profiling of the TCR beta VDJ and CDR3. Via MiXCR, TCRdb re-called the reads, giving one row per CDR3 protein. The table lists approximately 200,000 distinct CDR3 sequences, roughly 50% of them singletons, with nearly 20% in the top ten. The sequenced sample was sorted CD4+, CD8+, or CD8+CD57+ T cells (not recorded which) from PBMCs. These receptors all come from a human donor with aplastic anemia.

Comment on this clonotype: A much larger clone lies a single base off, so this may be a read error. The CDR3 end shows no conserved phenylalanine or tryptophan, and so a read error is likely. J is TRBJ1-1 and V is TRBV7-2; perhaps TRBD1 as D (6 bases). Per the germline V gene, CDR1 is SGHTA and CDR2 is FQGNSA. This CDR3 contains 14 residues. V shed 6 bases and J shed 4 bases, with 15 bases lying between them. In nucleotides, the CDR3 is TGTGCCAGCAGACCCGCTGGGGGGGCCACTGAAGCTTTCTCT. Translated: CASRPAGGATEAFS.

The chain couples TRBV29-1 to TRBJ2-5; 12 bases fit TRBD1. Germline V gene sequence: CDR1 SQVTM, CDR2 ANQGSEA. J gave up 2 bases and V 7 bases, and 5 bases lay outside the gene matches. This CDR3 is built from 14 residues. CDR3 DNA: TGCAGCGGCCGGGACAGGGGGCTGCAAGAGACCCAGTACTTC. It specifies CSGRDRGLQETQYF.

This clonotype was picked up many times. The CDR3 sequence: CASSTVLGEKGYTF. The CDR3 region has the DNA TGTGCCAGTAGTACCGTACTAGGGGAGAAGGGCTACACCTTC. The chain joins TRBV19 to TRBJ1-2, with D tentatively TRBD1 (5 bases). The germline V gene has CDR1 LNHDA and CDR2 SQIVND (reference sequence). The CDR3 runs 14 residues. V was cut by 4 bases and J by 8 bases, with 17 bases left in between. Looking up the rest from reference TRBV19 and TRBJ1-2 gives the full variable domain: DGGITQSPKYLFRKEGQNVTLSCEQNLNHDAMYWYRQDPGQGLRLIYYSQIVNDFQKGDIAEGYSVSREKKESFPLTVTSAQKNPTAFYLCASSTVLGEKGYTFGSGTRLTVV.

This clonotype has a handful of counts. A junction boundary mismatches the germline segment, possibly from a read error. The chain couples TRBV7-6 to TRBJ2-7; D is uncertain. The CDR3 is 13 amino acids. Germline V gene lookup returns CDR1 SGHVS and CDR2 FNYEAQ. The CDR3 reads CASSLASEYEQYF. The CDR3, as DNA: TGTGCCAGCAGCTTAGCTTCGGAGTACGAGCAATACTTC.

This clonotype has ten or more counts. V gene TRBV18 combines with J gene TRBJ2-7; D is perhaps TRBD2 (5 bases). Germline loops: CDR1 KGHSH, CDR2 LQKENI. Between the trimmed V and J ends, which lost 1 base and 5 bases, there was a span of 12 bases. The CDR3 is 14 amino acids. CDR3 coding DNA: TGTGCCAGCTCACCACGTGAGGGTCCCAACGAGCAGTACTTC. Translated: CASSPREGPNEQYF.

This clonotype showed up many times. Here the CDR3 DNA reads TGCGCCAGCAGCCAAGTCAGGGATAATGAAAAACTGTTTTTT. Protein: CASSQVRDNEKLFF. This chain links TRBV4-1 with TRBJ1-4, with D tentatively TRBD1 (5 bases). The CDR3 loop spans 14 amino acids. Germline V gene lookup returns CDR1 MGHRA and CDR2 YSYEKL. The ends were cut back, 1 base at V and 4 bases at J, with 7 bases in the middle.

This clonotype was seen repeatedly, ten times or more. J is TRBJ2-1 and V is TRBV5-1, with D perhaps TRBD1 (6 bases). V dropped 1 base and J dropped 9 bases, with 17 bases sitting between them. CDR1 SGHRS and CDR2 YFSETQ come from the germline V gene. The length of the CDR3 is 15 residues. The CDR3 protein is CASSLMTGRGVEQFF. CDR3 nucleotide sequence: TGCGCCAGCAGCTTGATGACAGGCCGAGGGGTTGAGCAGTTCTTC.

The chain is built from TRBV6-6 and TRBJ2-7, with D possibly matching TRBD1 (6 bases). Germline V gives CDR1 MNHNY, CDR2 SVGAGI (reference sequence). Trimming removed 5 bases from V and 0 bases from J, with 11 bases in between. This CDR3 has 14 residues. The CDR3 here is CASSNRDISYEQYF. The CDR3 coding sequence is TGTGCCAGCAGTAACCGGGACATCTCCTACGAGCAGTACTTC.

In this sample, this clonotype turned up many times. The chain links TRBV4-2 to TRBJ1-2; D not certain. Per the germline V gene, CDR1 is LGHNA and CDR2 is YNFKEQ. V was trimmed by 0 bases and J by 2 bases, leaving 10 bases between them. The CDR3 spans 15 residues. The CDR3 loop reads CASSQDPGNNYGYTF. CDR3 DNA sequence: TGTGCCAGCAGCCAAGATCCGGGAAACAACTATGGCTACACCTTC.

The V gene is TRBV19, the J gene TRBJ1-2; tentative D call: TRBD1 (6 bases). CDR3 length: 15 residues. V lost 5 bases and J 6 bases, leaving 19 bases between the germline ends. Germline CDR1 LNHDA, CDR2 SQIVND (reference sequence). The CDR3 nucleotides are TGTGCCAGTAGTTTGACAGGAACTACCTTGGATGGCTACACCTTC. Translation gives CASSLTGTTLDGYTF.

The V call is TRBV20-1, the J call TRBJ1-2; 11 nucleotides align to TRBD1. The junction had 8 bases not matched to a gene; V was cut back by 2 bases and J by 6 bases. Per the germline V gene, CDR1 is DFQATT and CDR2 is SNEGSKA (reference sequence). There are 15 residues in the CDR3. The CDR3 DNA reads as TGCAGTGCTAGACTTGGGACAGGGGGAGGTGATGGCTACACCTTC. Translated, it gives CSARLGTGGGDGYTF.

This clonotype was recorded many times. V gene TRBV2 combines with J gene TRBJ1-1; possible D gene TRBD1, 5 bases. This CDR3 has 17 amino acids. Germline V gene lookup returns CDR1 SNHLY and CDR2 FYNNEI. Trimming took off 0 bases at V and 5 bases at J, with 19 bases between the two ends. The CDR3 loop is CASSEAPGRDLLTEAFF. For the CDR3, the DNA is TGTGCCAGCAGTGAAGCCCCGGGGCGTGACCTACTTACTGAAGCTTTCTTT.

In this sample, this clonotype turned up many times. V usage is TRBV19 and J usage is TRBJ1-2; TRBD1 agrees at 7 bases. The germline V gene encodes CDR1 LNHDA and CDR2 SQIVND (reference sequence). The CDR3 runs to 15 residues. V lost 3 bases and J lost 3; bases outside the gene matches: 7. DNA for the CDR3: TGTGCCAGTAGTATCCCGACAGGGAGCGACTATGGCTACACCTTC. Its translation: CASSIPTGSDYGYTF.

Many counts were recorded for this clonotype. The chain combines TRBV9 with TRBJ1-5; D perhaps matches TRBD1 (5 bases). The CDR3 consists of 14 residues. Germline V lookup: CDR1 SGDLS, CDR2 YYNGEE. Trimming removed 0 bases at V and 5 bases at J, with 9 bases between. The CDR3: CASSVGQTDQPQHF. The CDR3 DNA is TGTGCCAGCAGCGTAGGACAGACAGATCAGCCCCAGCATTTT. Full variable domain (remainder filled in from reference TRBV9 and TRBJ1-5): DSGVTQTPKHLITATGQRVTLRCSPRSGDLSVYWYQQSLDQGLQFLIQYYNGEERAKGNILERFSAQQFPDLHSELNLSSLELGDSALYFCASSVGQTDQPQHFGDGTRLSIL.

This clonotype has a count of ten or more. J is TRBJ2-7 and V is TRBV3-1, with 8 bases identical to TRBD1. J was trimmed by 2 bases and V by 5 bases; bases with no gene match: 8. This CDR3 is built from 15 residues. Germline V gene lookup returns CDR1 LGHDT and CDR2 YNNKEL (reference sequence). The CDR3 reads CASSTRQGTAYEQYF. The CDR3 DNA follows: TGTGCCAGCAGCACGAGACAGGGGACGGCCTACGAGCAGTACTTC.

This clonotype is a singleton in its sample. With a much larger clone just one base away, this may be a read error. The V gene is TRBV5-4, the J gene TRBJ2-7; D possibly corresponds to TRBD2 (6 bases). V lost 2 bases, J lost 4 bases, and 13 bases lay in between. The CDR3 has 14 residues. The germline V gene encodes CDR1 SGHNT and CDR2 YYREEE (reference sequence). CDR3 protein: CASSFRDWDYEQYF. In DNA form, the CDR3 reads TGTGCCAGCAGCTTTCGGGACTGGGATTACGAGCAGTACTTC.

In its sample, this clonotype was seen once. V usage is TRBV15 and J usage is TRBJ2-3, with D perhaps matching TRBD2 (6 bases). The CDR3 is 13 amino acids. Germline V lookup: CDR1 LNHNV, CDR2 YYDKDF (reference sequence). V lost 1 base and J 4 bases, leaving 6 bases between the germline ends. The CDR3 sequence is CATSRAGADTQYF. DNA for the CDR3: TGTGCCACCAGCAGAGCGGGGGCAGATACGCAGTATTTT.

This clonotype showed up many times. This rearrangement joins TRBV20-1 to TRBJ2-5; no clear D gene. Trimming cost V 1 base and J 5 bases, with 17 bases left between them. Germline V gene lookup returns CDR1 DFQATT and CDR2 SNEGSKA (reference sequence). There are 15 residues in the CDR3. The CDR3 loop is CSARGPHSTRETQYF. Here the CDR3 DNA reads TGCAGTGCTAGAGGGCCCCACAGCACCAGGGAGACCCAGTACTTC.

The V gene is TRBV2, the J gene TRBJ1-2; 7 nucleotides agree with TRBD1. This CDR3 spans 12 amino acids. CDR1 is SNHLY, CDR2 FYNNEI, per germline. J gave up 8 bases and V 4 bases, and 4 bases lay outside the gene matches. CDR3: CASSGGQVGYTF. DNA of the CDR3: TGTGCCAGCAGTGGCGGACAGGTGGGCTACACCTTC.

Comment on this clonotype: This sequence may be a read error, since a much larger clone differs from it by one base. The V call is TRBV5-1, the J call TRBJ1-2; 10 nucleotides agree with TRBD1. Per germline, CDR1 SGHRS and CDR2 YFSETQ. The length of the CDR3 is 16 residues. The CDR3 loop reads CACSFPGQGVPYGYTF. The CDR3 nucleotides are TGCGCCTGCAGCTTTCCAGGACAGGGGGTTCCCTATGGCTACACCTTC.

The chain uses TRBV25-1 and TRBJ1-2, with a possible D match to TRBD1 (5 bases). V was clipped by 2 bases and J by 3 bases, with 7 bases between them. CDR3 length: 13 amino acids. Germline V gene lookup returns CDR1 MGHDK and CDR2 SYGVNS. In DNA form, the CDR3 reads TGTGCCAGCAGTGAAGGGGGAGACTATGGCTACACCTTC. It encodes CASSEGGDYGYTF.

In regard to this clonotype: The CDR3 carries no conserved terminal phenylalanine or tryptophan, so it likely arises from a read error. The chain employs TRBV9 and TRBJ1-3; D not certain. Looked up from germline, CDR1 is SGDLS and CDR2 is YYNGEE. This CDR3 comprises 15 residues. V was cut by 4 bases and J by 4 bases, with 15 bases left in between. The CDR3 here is CASSPLKGSGNTIYS. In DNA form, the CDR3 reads TGTGCCAGCAGCCCCCTGAAGGGTTCCGGAAACACCATATATTCT.

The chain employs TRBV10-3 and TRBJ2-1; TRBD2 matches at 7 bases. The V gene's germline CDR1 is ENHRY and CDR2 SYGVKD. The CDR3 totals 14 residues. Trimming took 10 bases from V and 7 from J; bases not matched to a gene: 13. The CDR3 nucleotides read TGTGCCACCACTACTAGCGCAGACGGGAATGAGCAGTTCTTC. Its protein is CATTTSADGNEQFF.

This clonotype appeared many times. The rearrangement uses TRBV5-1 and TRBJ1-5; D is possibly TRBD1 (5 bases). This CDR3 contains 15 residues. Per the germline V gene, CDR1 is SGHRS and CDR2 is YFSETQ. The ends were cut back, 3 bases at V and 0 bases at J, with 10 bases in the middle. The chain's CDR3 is CASSSSGDSNQPQHF. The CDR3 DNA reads TGCGCCAGCAGCTCGTCGGGGGATAGCAATCAGCCCCAGCATTTT.

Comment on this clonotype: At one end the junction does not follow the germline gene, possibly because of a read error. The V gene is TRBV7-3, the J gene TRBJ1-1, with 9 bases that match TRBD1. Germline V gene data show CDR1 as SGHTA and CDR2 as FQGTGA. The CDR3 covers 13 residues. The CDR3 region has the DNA TGTGCCGGCAGCTTGACAGGGGGGACTGAAGCTTTCTTT. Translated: CAGSLTGGTEAFF.

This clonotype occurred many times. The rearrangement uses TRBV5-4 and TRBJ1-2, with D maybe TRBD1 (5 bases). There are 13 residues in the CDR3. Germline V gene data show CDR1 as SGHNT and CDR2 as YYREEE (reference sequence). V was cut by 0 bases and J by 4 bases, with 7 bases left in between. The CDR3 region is CASSLGDSYGYTF. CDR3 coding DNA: TGTGCCAGCAGCTTGGGAGACAGCTATGGCTACACCTTC.

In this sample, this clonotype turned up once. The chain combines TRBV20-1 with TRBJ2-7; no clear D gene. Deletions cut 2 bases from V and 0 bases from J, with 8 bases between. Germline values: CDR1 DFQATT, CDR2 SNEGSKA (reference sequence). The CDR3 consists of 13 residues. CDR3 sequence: CSARKVGSYEQYF. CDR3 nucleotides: TGCAGTGCTAGAAAAGTGGGCTCCTACGAGCAGTACTTC.

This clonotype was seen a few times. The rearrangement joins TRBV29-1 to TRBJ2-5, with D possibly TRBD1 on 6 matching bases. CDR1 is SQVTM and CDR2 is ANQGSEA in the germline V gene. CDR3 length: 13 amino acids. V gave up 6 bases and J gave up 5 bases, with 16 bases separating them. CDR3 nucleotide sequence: TGCAGCGTCGACCCCGGGACATTCGAGACCCAGTACTTC. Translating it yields CSVDPGTFETQYF.

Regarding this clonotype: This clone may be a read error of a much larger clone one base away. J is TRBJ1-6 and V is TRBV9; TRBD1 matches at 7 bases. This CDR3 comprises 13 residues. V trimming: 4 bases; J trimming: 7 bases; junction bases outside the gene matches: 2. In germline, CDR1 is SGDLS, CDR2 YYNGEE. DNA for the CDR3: TGTGCCAGCAGCCCGACAGGGAATTCACCCCTCCACTTT. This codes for CASSPTGNSPLHF.

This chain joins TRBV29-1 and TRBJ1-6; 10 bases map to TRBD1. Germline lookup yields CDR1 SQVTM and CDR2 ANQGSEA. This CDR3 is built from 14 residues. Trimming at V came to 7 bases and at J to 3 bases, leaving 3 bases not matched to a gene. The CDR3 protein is CSARTGGYNSPLHF. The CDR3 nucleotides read TGCAGCGCAAGGACAGGGGGCTATAATTCACCCCTCCACTTT.